The 14 T cell receptor beta chains reported below all come from one sample, sequenced in a study of blood T cell repertoires in COVID-19. Generated by immunoSEQ multiplex PCR, the TCRdb table keeps only in-frame clones and is missing some. The sample holds more than 250,000 clones, approximately 90% seen once. Sample: PBMCs or T cells enriched from blood (not recorded which). The source is a woman under 30 who had recovered from COVID-19.

Here the CDR3 DNA reads TGTGCCAGCAGCGGGGAAGATACAGGGAACAATGAGCAGTTCTTC. Translated: CASSGEDTGNNEQFF. The chain couples TRBV9 to TRBJ2-1; D might be TRBD1 (6 bases). The CDR3 totals 15 residues. Looked up from germline, CDR1 is SGDLS and CDR2 is YYNGEE. V was trimmed by 3 bases and J by 5 bases, leaving 15 bases between them.

The rearrangement joins TRBV2 to TRBJ2-3, with D hard to call. V was pared by 3 bases and J by 1 base, with 8 bases between. Germline V gene data show CDR1 as SNHLY and CDR2 as FYNNEI. The CDR3 is made up of 14 amino acids. The CDR3 region is CASSDGAGTDTQYF. DNA for the CDR3: TGTGCCAGCAGTGATGGCGCGGGCACAGATACGCAGTATTTT.

J is TRBJ2-1 and V is TRBV7-9; TRBD2 matches at 11 bases. The CDR3 runs to 16 residues. CDR1 is SEHNR, CDR2 FQNEAQ, per germline (reference sequence). V dropped 5 bases and J dropped 4; count of bases not matched to a gene: 7. CDR3 DNA sequence: TGTGCCAGCAGCCACACCGGGACTAGCGGATACAATGAGCAGTTCTTC. Its translation is CASSHTGTSGYNEQFF.

As to this clone: The sample contains more than one DNA sequence encoding this CDR3. This sequence joins TRBV5-1 and TRBJ2-7; 10 positions match TRBD1. This CDR3 has 15 residues. Trimming removed 0 bases from V and 3 bases from J; junction bases left unmatched: 3. Germline V CDR1 and CDR2: SGHRS, YFSETQ. DNA for the CDR3: TGCGCCAGCAGCTTGGGACAGGGGGCCGTCTACGAGCAGTACTTC. Its protein product is CASSLGQGAVYEQYF.

The chain carries TRBV20-1 and TRBJ2-7; the D is unclear. This CDR3 comprises 11 residues. Trimming took off 4 bases at V and 2 bases at J, with 6 bases between the two ends. CDR1 is DFQATT, CDR2 SNEGSKA, per germline (reference sequence). The CDR3 bases are TGCAGTGCTACTTTTGCCTACGAGCAGTACTTC. Translation gives CSATFAYEQYF.

This clone showed up just a few times. The rearrangement uses TRBV6-1 and TRBJ2-3, with TRBD2 matching 11 bases. V lost 2 bases, J lost 2 bases, and 3 bases stayed unmatched. This CDR3 contains 16 residues. Germline CDR1 MNHNS, CDR2 SASEGT. The CDR3 reads CASSELAGGSTDTQYF. The CDR3, as DNA: TGTGCCAGCAGTGAACTAGCGGGGGGTTCCACAGATACGCAGTATTTT.

V and J are TRBV12-3 or TRBV12-4 and TRBJ2-7, with D unclear. The CDR3 runs 13 residues. V lost 3 bases to trimming and J lost 1 base, with 7 bases between them. The CDR3 protein is CASSFTESYEQYF. CDR3 sequence (DNA): TGTGCCAGCAGTTTTACAGAGTCCTACGAGCAGTACTTC.

The V call is TRBV28, the J call TRBJ2-3, with a weak D call TRBD2 (7 bases). The V gene lost 6 bases and the J gene lost 4 bases, with 20 bases spanning the gap. Germline CDR1 MDHEN, CDR2 SYDVKM. The CDR3 sequence is 16 residues long. The CDR3 DNA is TGTGCCAGCAGCCTCACCGGGGGGCGAAACTCAGATACGCAGTATTTT. This sequence encodes CASSLTGGRNSDTQYF.

The V gene is TRBV28, the J gene TRBJ2-1, with 7 bases matching TRBD2. From germline, CDR1 is MDHEN and CDR2 SYDVKM. The length of the CDR3 is 13 residues. V lost 8 bases and J lost 6; bases outside the gene matches: 7. CDR3 sequence reads: CASRGLNPNEQFF. The CDR3 region has the DNA TGTGCCAGCCGGGGACTAAATCCCAATGAGCAGTTCTTC.

The genes are TRBV10-2 and TRBJ2-1; TRBD1 matches at 10 bases. Per germline, CDR1 WSHSY and CDR2 SAAADI. This CDR3 spans 15 amino acids. The V and J ends lost 4 bases and 8 bases, in that order; junction bases with no gene match: 8. The CDR3, as DNA: TGCGCCAGCAGTGGGGGACCCGGGACAGGGGATGAGCAGTTCTTC. It yields the protein CASSGGPGTGDEQFF.

The chain joins TRBV7-3 to TRBJ2-5; D is ambiguous. The V and J ends lost 1 base and 5 bases respectively, with 14 bases between them. The CDR3 loop spans 15 amino acids. Germline lookup yields CDR1 SGHTA and CDR2 FQGTGA. Here the CDR3 reads CASSLNGRLVETQYF. Written as DNA, the CDR3 is TGTGCCAGCAGCTTAAATGGTCGGCTAGTGGAGACCCAGTACTTC.

The chain links TRBV30 to TRBJ1-3; 9 nucleotides agree with TRBD1. Losses at the gene ends were 3 bases for V and 2 bases for J; bases not matched to a gene: 17. The CDR3 runs to 19 residues. Germline V gene sequence: CDR1 GTSNPN, CDR2 SVGIG (reference sequence). The DNA for the CDR3 is TGTGCCTGGAGCGTGGGACAGGGTATTTTTCCTTTGCCTGGAAACACCATATATTTT. Translating gives CAWSVGQGIFPLPGNTIYF.

The rearrangement uses TRBV11-2 and TRBJ1-1; the D gene is possibly TRBD1 (5 bases). Germline CDR1 and CDR2: SGHAT and FQNNGV. V lost 0 bases, J lost 1 base, and 9 bases lay in between. The CDR3 covers 15 residues. CDR3: CASSLDEGANTEAFF. The CDR3 region has the DNA TGTGCCAGCAGCTTAGATGAAGGGGCGAACACTGAAGCTTTCTTT.

The chain is built from TRBV7-9 and TRBJ2-7; tentative D call: TRBD2 (6 bases). Germline V gene lookup returns CDR1 SEHNR and CDR2 FQNEAQ (reference sequence). The CDR3 length is 14 residues. The ends were cut back, 1 base at V and 7 bases at J, with 14 bases in the middle. The CDR3 reads CASSLEQVAAEQYF. The CDR3, as DNA: TGTGCCAGCAGCTTAGAACAGGTAGCGGCAGAGCAGTACTTC. The full variable domain, completed using reference TRBV7-9 and TRBJ2-7, is DTGVSQNPRHKITKRGQNVTFRCDPISEHNRLYWYRQTLGQGPEFLTYFQNEAQLEKSRLLSDRFSAERPKGSFSTLEIQRTEQGDSAMYLCASSLEQVAAEQYFGPGTRLTVT.